This T cell receptor beta chain stems from a study of cytomegalovirus exposure and HLA in healthy donors. Broader study findings: Association with HLA alleles at 0.05 false discovery rate was found for 15,000 to 20,000 TCR beta sequences in a later analysis. A later analysis by the authors found several of the most significant clusters apparently linked to common viral pathogens. A missense variant in DCLRE1C was later tied to TCR beta V- and J-gene trimming. Equally common other TCR beta chains were less clonally expanded than HLA-associated ones, a later analysis found.

Turning to this clone: The antigen is not known.

The study ran its PCR with 60 Vbeta and 13 Jbeta primers. TCRdb's copy holds only in-frame clones and misses some; the assay was immunoSEQ multiplex PCR. This table holds about 80,000 clones, 79% found once. The source is a woman aged 40 to 50 in good health and CMV-seropositive. Sample: PBMCs.

In DNA, the CDR3 is TGTGCCAGCAGCGCGACTTACCCCCCAGATACGCAGTATTTT. Translation: CASSATYPPDTQYF. J is TRBJ2-3 and V is TRBV9; D unclear. With 3 bases removed from V and 4 bases from J, the gap between germline ends came to 12 bases. This CDR3 has 14 residues. CDR1 SGDLS and CDR2 YYNGEE come from the germline V gene.